This T cell receptor beta chain was sequenced during a study of blood T cell repertoires in COVID-19. Study-wide background: The origin of the acute and convalescent COVID-19 samples was the United States, Italy and Spain. T cells, B-cell-depleted T cells, or PBMCs provided the cDNA or gDNA that served as material.

This CDR3 has 12 residues. Germline CDR1 reads LNHDA; CDR2 reads SQIVND (reference sequence). The ends were cut back, 9 bases at V and 1 base at J, with 9 bases in the middle. Under the authors' procedure: Amplification with reference gene primers provided the estimates of nucleated cell counts. Libraries were prepared by immunoSEQ multiplex PCR; TCRdb keeps only in-frame clonotypes and omits some of them. The DNA was the basis for D and trimming; V, J and clone size are from that table. The sample has around 220,000 clones, about 91% seen once. This clonotype was sampled from a young man with active or convalescent COVID-19. V gene TRBV19 combines with J gene TRBJ1-1, with D perhaps matching TRBD1 (6 bases). Sequencing was carried out using peripheral blood. In nucleotides, the CDR3 is TGTGCCAGCACACAGGGGAACACTGAAGCTTTCTTT. Its protein is CASTQGNTEAFF.